These T cell receptor beta chains were read from a single sample in a study of radiotherapy plus CTLA-4 blockade in lung cancer. Repertoires were generated with immunoSEQ multiplex PCR, while TCRdb's copy carries only in-frame clones and drops some. The repertoire holds fewer than 65,000 clones, with 77% as singletons. Sample: peripheral blood, taken from a patient treated with radiotherapy plus ipilimumab. These receptors all come from a human donor with non-small cell lung cancer whose response to radiotherapy plus ipilimumab could not be evaluated. CDR3s leave out the opening cysteine and the closing phenylalanine or tryptophan. Fields, in order: clone size, J gene, V gene, CDR3 protein. Clone size, where shown, is once, few, many, or a class for clones that have expanded.

clone_size: .; j_call: TRBJ2-2; v_call: TRBV2; cdr3_aa: ASSPDSLNTGELF
clone_size: .; j_call: TRBJ2-7; v_call: TRBV29-1; cdr3_aa: SVDLLAGAGEQY
clone_size: .; j_call: .; v_call: TRBV19; cdr3_aa: ATRTSGITYEQY
clone_size: .; j_call: TRBJ2-7; v_call: TRBV2; cdr3_aa: ASSETGLAGSFNEQY
clone_size: .; j_call: TRBJ2-7; v_call: TRBV28; cdr3_aa: ASSLEGGGSYEQY
clone_size: .; j_call: TRBJ1-1; v_call: TRBV11-2; cdr3_aa: ASSFTGNTEAF
clone_size: few; j_call: TRBJ1-2; v_call: TRBV5-8; cdr3_aa: ASSLGDRVFLGGYT
clone_size: .; j_call: TRBJ2-3; v_call: TRBV7-3; cdr3_aa: ASSFQRASTDTQY
clone_size: few; j_call: TRBJ2-1; v_call: TRBV18; cdr3_aa: ASSTRTGENEQF
clone_size: .; j_call: TRBJ2-5; v_call: TRBV4-3; cdr3_aa: ASSQEFGEQETQY
clone_size: few; j_call: TRBJ2-2; v_call: TRBV19; cdr3_aa: ASSIGTVPGELF
clone_size: .; j_call: TRBJ2-1; v_call: TRBV6-5; cdr3_aa: ASSGFGSEQF
clone_size: .; j_call: TRBJ1-5; v_call: TRBV2; cdr3_aa: ASSDARAQPQH
clone_size: .; j_call: TRBJ2-3; v_call: TRBV4-2; cdr3_aa: ASSRTLRGGASEDTQY
clone_size: .; j_call: TRBJ2-5; v_call: TRBV7-9; cdr3_aa: ASSRTGQSQETQY
clone_size: few; j_call: TRBJ1-4; v_call: TRBV28; cdr3_aa: ASSLDREDEKLF
clone_size: .; j_call: TRBJ2-5; v_call: TRBV9; cdr3_aa: ASSLQGETQY
clone_size: .; j_call: TRBJ2-2; v_call: TRBV5-1; cdr3_aa: ASSLSAQGADTGELF
clone_size: .; j_call: TRBJ1-5; v_call: TRBV6-1; cdr3_aa: ASSGEGVSNQPQH
clone_size: .; j_call: TRBJ1-6; v_call: TRBV28; cdr3_aa: ASNTQMGGVRDSPLH
clone_size: once; j_call: TRBJ2-2; v_call: TRBV9; cdr3_aa: APHRRTANTGELF
clone_size: .; j_call: TRBJ2-1; v_call: TRBV15; cdr3_aa: ATHLKGTGRNNEQF
clone_size: .; j_call: TRBJ1-5; v_call: TRBV28; cdr3_aa: ASSLAPLGSVFSNQPQH
clone_size: .; j_call: TRBJ1-5; v_call: TRBV27; cdr3_aa: ASSYGGVSNQPQH
clone_size: .; j_call: TRBJ2-1; v_call: TRBV5-1; cdr3_aa: ASSQQGLAGGPNEQF
clone_size: .; j_call: TRBJ2-7; v_call: TRBV7-2; cdr3_aa: ASSPSGTGVDEQY
clone_size: .; j_call: TRBJ2-1; v_call: TRBV6-1; cdr3_aa: ASTTSPAYNEQF
clone_size: once; j_call: TRBJ2-7; v_call: TRBV7-2; cdr3_aa: ASSSAYEQY
clone_size: .; j_call: TRBJ2-2; v_call: TRBV21-1; cdr3_aa: ASSKTGTGELF
clone_size: .; j_call: TRBJ2-7; v_call: TRBV18; cdr3_aa: ASSPASGTVANYEQY
clone_size: .; j_call: TRBJ1-4; v_call: TRBV4-3; cdr3_aa: ASTVDRDEKLF
clone_size: .; j_call: TRBJ1-4; v_call: TRBV29-1; cdr3_aa: SVVRTGDEKLF
clone_size: once; j_call: TRBJ2-3; v_call: TRBV30; cdr3_aa: AWKAGGFDTQY
clone_size: .; j_call: TRBJ2-7; v_call: TRBV11-2; cdr3_aa: ASSLEGAGVGEQY
clone_size: few; j_call: TRBJ1-3; v_call: TRBV4-3; cdr3_aa: ASSRTGTGGIPGNTIY
clone_size: .; j_call: TRBJ1-1; v_call: TRBV7-2; cdr3_aa: ASSARGGPAEAF